This entry features one T cell receptor beta chain sequence. Trimming took off 2 bases at V and 5 bases at J, with 14 bases between the two ends. Germline-derived CDR1 and CDR2 are SGHDT and YYEEEE. CDR3 length: 16 residues. Vbeta (60) and Jbeta (13) primers were used in the PCR. Assay: immunoSEQ multiplex PCR; the TCRdb copy retains only in-frame clones and omits some. The table lists hundreds of thousands of clones, 65% to 75% of them singletons. The data originate from a study of cytomegalovirus exposure and HLA in healthy donors. The TCR originated in a woman aged 30 to 39 in good health and CMV-seronegative. The rearrangement uses TRBV5-6 and TRBJ1-6; a possible D gene is TRBD1 (6 bases). The material sequenced was PBMCs. CDR3 residues: CASSFEGDLDNSPLHF. The CDR3 DNA follows: TGTGCCAGCAGCTTCGAGGGGGACCTGGATAATTCACCCCTCCACTTT.